The text below deals with one T cell receptor (beta chain). What it binds is not known. The data derive from a study of cytomegalovirus exposure and HLA in healthy donors. Study details: The same platform used for the 500 to 850 first-cohort repertoires was also used for the 90 to 150 validation repertoires, as a later analysis reported.

Notes on the study in general: Whilst most TCR sequences proved rare, a subset of public TCRs occurred across many donors. As was reported, the classifier diagnosed cytomegalovirus status with high specificity and sensitivity.

With V trimmed by 0 bases and J by 8 bases, 8 bases remained unmatched. CDR1 and CDR2 from the germline V gene are LGHNA and YNFKEQ. The CDR3 has 16 residues. The protocol was immunoSEQ multiplex PCR, while the TCRdb copy is restricted to in-frame clones and leaves out a portion. Of more than 250,000 clones in the sample, 87% were seen once. Sequenced sample: PBMCs. V and J are TRBV4-2 and TRBJ2-1, with TRBD2 identical over 9 bases. This receptor was obtained from a woman in her twenties or thirties in good health and CMV-seropositive. CDR3 residues: CASSQDGGGGPDEQFF. The CDR3, as DNA: TGTGCCAGCAGCCAAGATGGCGGGGGGGGCCCCGATGAGCAGTTCTTC.